This T cell receptor (beta chain) comes out of a study of memory CD8 T cells in hepatitis C reinfection. Overall study: Late/post reinfection sampling occurred 12 to 24 weeks after detected reinfection. Study findings and constraints: With roughly 5 donors, public clonotype conclusions could not be definitive.

Time point here: late/post reinfection, 12 to 24 weeks after detection. No in vitro expansion preceded TCR sequencing of the sorted cells. With regard to this clone: What it binds is unknown.

V shed 4 bases and J 7 bases; nucleotides not matched to a gene: 5. Germline assignment: CDR1 LNHDA and CDR2 SQIVND (reference sequence). The length of the CDR3 is 15 residues. Profiled with immunoSEQ multiplex PCR; TCRdb holds only in-frame clones, not every one. The table lists about 43,000 clones, roughly nine tenths of them singletons. The specimen was naive CD8+ T cells sorted from blood. This chain connects TRBV19 to TRBJ2-6, with 9 bases matching TRBD1. The sequence was collected from a young man with hepatitis C virus infection. In DNA, the CDR3 is TGTGCCAGTAGTAGCGGACAGGGGATAGCCAACGTCCTGACTTTC. Translated, it gives CASSSGQGIANVLTF.